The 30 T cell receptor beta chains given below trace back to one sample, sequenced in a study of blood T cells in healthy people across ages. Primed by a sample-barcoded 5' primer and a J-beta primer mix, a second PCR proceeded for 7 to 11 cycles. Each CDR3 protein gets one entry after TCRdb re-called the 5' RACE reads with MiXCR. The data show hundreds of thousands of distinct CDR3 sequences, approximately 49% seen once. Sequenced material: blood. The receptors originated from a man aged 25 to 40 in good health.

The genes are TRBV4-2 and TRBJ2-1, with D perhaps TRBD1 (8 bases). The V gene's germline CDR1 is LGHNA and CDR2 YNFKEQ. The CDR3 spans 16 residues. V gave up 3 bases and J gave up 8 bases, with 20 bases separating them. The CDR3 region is CASSHGQGGGFYEQFF. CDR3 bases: TGTGCCAGCAGCCATGGACAGGGCGGGGGATTTTATGAGCAGTTCTTC.

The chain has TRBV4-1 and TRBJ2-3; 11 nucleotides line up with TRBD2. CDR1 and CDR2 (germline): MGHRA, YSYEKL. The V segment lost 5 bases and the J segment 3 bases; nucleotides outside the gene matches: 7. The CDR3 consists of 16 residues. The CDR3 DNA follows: TGCGCCAGCAGCACACGACTAGCGGGGTCAACAGATACGCAGTATTTT. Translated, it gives CASSTRLAGSTDTQYF.

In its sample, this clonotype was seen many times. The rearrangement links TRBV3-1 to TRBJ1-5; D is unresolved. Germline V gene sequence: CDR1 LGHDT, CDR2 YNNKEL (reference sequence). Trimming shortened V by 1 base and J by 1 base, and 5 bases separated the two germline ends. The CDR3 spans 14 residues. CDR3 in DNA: TGTGCCAGCAGCCAAGGGGCAAGCAATCAGCCCCAGCATTTT. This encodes CASSQGASNQPQHF.

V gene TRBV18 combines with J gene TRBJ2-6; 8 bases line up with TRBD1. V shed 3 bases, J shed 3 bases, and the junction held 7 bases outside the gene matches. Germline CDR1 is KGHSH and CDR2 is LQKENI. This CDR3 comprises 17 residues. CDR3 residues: CASSPRQGAYGANVLTF. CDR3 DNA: TGTGCCAGCTCACCGCGGCAGGGGGCGTATGGGGCCAACGTCCTGACTTTC.

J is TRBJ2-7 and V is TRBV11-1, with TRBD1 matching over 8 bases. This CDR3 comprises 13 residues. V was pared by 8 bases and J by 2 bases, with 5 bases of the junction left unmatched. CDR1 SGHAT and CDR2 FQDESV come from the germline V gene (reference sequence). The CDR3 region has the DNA TGTGCCAGCGGACAGGGCTTCGCCTACGAGCAGTACTTC. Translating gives CASGQGFAYEQYF.

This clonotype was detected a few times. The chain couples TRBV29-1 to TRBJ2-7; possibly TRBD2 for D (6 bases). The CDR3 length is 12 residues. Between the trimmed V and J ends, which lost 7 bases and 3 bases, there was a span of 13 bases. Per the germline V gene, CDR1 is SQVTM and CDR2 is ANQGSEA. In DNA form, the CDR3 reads TGCAGCGGCAGGGACTCCTTCTACGAGCAGTACTTC. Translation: CSGRDSFYEQYF.

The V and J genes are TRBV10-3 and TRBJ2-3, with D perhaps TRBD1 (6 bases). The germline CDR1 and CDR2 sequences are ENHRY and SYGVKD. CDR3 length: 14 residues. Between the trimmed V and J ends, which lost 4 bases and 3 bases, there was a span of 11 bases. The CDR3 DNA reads TGTGCCATCAGTGCAGGGGTAAAAACAGATACGCAGTATTTT. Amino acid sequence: CAISAGVKTDTQYF.

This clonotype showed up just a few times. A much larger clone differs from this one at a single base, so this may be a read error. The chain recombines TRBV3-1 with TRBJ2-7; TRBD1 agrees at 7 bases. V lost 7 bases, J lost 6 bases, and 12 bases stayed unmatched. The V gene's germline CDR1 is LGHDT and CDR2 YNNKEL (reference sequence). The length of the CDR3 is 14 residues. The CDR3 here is CASTATGTSSEQYF. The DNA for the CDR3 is TGTGCCAGCACCGCGACAGGGACGAGCTCCGAGCAGTACTTC.

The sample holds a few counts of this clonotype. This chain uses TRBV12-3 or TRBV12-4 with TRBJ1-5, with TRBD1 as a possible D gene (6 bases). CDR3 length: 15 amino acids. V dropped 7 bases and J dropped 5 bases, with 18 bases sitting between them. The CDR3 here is CASMIAGQSHQPQHF. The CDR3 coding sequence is TGTGCCAGCATGATAGCTGGACAGTCACATCAGCCCCAGCATTTT.

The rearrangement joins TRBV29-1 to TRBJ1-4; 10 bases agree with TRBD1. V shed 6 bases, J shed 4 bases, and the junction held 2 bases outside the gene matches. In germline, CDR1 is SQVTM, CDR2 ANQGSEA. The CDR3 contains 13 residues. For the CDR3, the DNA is TGCAGCGTACGGGACAGGGGTAATGAAAAACTGTTTTTT. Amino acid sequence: CSVRDRGNEKLFF.

The CDR3 spells CASQPRTGAYNEQFF. The CDR3, as DNA: TGTGCCAGCCAACCGCGGACAGGTGCCTACAATGAGCAGTTCTTC. This chain connects TRBV25-1 to TRBJ2-1, with 7 nucleotides matching TRBD1. The CDR3 is made up of 15 amino acids. Germline V gives CDR1 MGHDK, CDR2 SYGVNS. With 8 bases clipped from V and 2 bases from J, the junction kept 9 bases outside the gene matches.

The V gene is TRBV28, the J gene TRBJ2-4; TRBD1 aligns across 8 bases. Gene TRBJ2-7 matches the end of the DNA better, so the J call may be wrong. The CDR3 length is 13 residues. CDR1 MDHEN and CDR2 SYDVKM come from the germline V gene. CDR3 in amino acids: CASSHPRGREQYF. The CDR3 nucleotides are TGTGCCAGCAGTCACCCCAGGGGGCGCGAGCAGTACTTC.

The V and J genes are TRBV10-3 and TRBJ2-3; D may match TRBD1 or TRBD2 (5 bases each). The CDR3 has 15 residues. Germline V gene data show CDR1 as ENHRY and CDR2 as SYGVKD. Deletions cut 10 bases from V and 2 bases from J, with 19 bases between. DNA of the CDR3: TGTGCCACCGACGGGGCCCCGGACGCCACAGATACGCAGTATTTT. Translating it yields CATDGAPDATDTQYF.

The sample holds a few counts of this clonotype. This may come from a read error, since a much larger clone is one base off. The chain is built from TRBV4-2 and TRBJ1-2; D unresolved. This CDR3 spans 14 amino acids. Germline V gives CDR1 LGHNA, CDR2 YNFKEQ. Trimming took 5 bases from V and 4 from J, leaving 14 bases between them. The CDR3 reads CASSGQDGLYGYTF. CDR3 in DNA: TGTGCCAGCAGCGGGCAGGACGGGCTCTATGGCTACACCTTC.

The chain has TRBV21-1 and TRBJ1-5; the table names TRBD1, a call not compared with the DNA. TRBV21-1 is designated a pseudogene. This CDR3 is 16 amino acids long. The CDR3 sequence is CASSLPPYLEDQPQHF. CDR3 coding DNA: TGTGCCAGCAGCCTCCCCCCCTACCTGGAGGATCAGCCCCAGCATTTT.

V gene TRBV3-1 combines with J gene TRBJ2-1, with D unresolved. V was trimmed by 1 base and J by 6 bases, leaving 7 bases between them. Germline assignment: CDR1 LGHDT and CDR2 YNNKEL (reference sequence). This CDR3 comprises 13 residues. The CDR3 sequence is CASSQGDGNEQFF. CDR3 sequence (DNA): TGTGCCAGCAGCCAAGGTGATGGCAATGAGCAGTTCTTC.

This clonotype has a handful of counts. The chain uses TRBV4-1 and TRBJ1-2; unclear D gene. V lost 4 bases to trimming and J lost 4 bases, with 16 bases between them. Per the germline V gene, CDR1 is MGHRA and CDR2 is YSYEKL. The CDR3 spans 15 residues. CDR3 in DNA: TGCGCCAGCAGCCCCCGGGCCCCGGGGAGCTATGGCTACACCTTC. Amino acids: CASSPRAPGSYGYTF.

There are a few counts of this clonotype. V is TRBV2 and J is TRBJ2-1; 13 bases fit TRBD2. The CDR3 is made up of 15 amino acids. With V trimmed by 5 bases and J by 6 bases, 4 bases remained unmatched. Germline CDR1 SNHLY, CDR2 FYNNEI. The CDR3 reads CASSLGLAGLNEQFF. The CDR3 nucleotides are TGTGCCAGCAGTTTGGGACTAGCGGGGCTCAATGAGCAGTTCTTC. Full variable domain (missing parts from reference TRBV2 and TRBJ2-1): EPEVTQTPSHQVTQMGQEVILRCVPISNHLYFYWYRQILGQKVEFLVSFYNNEISEKSEIFDDQFSVERPDGSNFTLKIRSTKLEDSAMYFCASSLGLAGLNEQFFGPGTRLTVL.

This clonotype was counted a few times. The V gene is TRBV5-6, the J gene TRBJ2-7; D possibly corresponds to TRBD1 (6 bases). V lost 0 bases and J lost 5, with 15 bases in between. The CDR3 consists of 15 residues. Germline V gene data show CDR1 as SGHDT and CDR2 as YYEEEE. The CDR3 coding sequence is TGTGCCAGCAGCTTGGAACAGGGAATCGTGAACGAGCAGTACTTC. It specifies CASSLEQGIVNEQYF.

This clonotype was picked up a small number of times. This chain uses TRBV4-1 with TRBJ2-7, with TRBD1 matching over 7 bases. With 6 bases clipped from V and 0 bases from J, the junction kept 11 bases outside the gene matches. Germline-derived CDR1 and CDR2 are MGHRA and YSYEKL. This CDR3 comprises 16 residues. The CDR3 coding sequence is TGCGCCAGCAGGCGAACGATGACAGGGCCCTCCTACGAGCAGTACTTC. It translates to CASRRTMTGPSYEQYF.

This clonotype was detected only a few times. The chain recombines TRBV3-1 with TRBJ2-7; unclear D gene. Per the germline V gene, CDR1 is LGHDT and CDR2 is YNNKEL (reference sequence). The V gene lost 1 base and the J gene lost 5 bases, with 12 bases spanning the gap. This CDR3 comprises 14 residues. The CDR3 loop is CASSQAGPRDEQYF. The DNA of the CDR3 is TGTGCCAGCAGCCAAGCAGGACCACGGGACGAGCAGTACTTC.

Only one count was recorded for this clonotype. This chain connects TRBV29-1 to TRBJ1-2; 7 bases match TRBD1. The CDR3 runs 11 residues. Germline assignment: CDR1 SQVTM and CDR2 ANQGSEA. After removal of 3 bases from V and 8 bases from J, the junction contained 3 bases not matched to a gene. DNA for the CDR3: TGCAGCGTTGAGAGGGGGCGCGGCTACACCTTC. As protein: CSVERGRGYTF.

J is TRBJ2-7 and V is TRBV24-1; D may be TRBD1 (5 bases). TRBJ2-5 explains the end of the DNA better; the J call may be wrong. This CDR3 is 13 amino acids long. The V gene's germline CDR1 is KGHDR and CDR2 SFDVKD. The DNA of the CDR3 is TGTGCCACCAGCAGCGACAGCGAAGAGACCCAGTACTTC. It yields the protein CATSSDSEETQYF.

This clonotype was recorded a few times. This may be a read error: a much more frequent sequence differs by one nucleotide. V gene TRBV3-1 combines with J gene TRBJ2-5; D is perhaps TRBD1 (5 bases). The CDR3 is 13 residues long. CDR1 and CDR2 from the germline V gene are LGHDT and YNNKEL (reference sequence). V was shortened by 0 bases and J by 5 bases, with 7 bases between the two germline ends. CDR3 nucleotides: TGTGCCAGCAGCCAAGAGGGGCGGGAGACCCAGTACTTC. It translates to CASSQEGRETQYF.

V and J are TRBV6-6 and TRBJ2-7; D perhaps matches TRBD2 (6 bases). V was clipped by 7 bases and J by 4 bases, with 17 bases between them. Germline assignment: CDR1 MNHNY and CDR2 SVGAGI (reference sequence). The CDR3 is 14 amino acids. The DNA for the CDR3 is TGTGCCAGCACCCTGCGGGGTCGGGGTTACGAGCAGTACTTC. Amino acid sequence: CASTLRGRGYEQYF.

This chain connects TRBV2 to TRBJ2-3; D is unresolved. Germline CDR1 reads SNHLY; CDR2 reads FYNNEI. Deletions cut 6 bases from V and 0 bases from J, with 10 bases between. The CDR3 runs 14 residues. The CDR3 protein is CASRDVTSTDTQYF. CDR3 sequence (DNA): TGTGCCAGCAGGGACGTTACAAGCACAGATACGCAGTATTTT. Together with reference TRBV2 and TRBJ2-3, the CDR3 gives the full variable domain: EPEVTQTPSHQVTQMGQEVILRCVPISNHLYFYWYRQILGQKVEFLVSFYNNEISEKSEIFDDQFSVERPDGSNFTLKIRSTKLEDSAMYFCASRDVTSTDTQYFGPGTRLTVL.

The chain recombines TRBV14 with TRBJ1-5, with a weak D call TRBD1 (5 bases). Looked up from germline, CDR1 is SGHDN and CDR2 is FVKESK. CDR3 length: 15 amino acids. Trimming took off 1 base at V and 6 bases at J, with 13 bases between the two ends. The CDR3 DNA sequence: TGTGCCAGCAGCCAAGGCGGGGGTCGCGGTCAGCCCCAGCATTTT. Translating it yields CASSQGGGRGQPQHF.

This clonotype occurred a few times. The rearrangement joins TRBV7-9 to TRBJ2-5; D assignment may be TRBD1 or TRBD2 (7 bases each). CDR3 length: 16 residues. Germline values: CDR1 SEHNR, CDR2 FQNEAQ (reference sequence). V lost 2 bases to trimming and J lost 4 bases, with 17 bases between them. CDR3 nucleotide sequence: TGTGCCAGCAGCTTATTATCAGGGGGGGTTAGAGAGACCCAGTACTTC. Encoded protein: CASSLLSGGVRETQYF.

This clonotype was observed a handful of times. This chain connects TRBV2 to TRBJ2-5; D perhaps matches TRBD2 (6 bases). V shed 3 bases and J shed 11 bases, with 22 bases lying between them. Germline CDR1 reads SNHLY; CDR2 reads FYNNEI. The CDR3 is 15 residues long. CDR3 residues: CASSEESLPTSGQYF. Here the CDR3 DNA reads TGTGCCAGCAGTGAGGAGAGCCTGCCTACGAGCGGGCAGTACTTC.

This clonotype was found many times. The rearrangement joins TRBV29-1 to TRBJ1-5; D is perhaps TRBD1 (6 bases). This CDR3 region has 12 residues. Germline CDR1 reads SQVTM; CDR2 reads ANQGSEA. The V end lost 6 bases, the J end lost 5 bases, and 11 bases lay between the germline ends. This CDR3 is CSVGARDQPQHF. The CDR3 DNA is TGCAGCGTGGGGGCAAGGGATCAGCCCCAGCATTTT.